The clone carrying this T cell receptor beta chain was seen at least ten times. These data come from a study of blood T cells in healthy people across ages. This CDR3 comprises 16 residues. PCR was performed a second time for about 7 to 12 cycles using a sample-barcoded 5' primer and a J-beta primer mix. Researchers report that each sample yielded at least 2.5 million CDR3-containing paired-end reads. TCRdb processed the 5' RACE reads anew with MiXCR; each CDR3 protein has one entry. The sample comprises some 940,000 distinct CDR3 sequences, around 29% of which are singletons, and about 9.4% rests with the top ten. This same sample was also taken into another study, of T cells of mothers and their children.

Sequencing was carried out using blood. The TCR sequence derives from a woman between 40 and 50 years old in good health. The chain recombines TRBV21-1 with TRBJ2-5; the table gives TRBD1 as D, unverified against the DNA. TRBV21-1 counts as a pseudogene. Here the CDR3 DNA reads TGTGCCAGCAACGGAGTTTTTGGGGTCGGGAAAGAGACCCAGTACTTC. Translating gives CASNGVFGVGKETQYF.